This T cell receptor (beta chain) came from a study of T cell clusters in autoimmune cytopenias. Regarding the study as a whole: A dominant lymphoma-associated repertoire apparently masked the cluster-lack signature in secondary cytopenia versus chronic lymphocytic leukemia. Active autoimmune hepatitis patients had around 3-fold fewer exclusive TRB clusters than healthy donors. TRB repertoire shifts in secondary cytopenia and chronic lymphocytic leukemia mostly reflected lymphoma, not autoimmunity. The T cell clusters came from computational analysis alone and lack functional validation.

Germline loops: CDR1 MNHEY, CDR2 SMNVEV (reference sequence). CDR3 length: 20 residues. TRB rearrangements were amplified by touch-down multiplex PCR with mixed TRB-A/B primers. No DNA is given; TCRdb re-called the multiplex PCR reads and lists each CDR3 protein once. This sample's table has 8,300 or so distinct CDR3 sequences. TRB amplification used roughly 250 ng of peripheral blood genomic DNA. Worth noting for this clonotype: As yet, its antigen is unknown.

The sequence was obtained from a human donor with an autoimmune cytopenia or autoimmune hepatitis (not recorded which). The chain has TRBV27 and TRBJ2-3; TCRdb's assignment of TRBD1 cannot be checked, as there is no DNA. Specimen: peripheral blood. The CDR3 loop reads CASSLPPDTTTKASTDTQYF.